The 29 T cell receptor beta chains given below trace back to one sample, sequenced in a study of regulatory T cells in long-lasting Graves disease. Assembly of TCR beta libraries relied on iRepertoire HTBI primers together with Arm-PCR of CDR3 regions. TCRdb re-called the multiplex PCR reads through MiXCR, storing one row per CDR3 protein. The table has around 460,000 distinct CDR3 sequences, 14% seen once. Time point meaning: newly diagnosed GD, antithyroid drugs for less than 3 months. After RNA was extracted from PBMCs, the TCR library was made from it. This sample was shared with a second study, whose subject was T cells in Graves' hyperthyroidism and ophthalmopathy.

This material consisted of peripheral blood mononuclear cells (PBMCs), taken at new diagnosis, from a patient treated with antithyroid drugs. The receptors were gathered from a woman in her fifties or sixties with Graves disease.

The chain has TRBV6-2 or TRBV6-3 and TRBJ1-1, with D possibly being TRBD1 (5 bases). Germline V CDR1 and CDR2: MNHEY, SVGEGT. The V end lost 6 bases, the J end lost 3 bases, and 14 bases lay between the germline ends. This CDR3 is built from 14 residues. The CDR3 region has the DNA TGTGCCAGCAGGCCCCAGGGATCGGACACTGAAGCTTTCTTT. Amino acid sequence: CASRPQGSDTEAFF.

With respect to this clonotype: A read error may explain this, as a much larger clone is one base away. The missing conserved phenylalanine or tryptophan at the end of this CDR3 makes a read error likely. The chain uses TRBV24-1 and TRBJ2-5; a possible D gene is TRBD2 (5 bases). The CDR3 runs to 13 residues. Trimming stripped 7 bases from V and 1 base from J, with 9 bases between. From germline, CDR1 is KGHDR and CDR2 SFDVKD. CDR3 sequence (DNA): TGTGCCACCAGCGAGGGATTCCAAGAGACCCAGTACCTC. It translates to CATSEGFQETQYL.

V and J are TRBV6-5 and TRBJ2-7; TRBD1 matches at 9 bases. After removal of 4 bases from V and 0 bases from J, the junction contained 4 bases not matched to a gene. Germline CDR1 reads MNHEY; CDR2 reads SVGAGI. CDR3 size: 15 residues. The CDR3: CASSFGTGTSYEQYF. CDR3 nucleotides: TGTGCCAGCAGTTTCGGGACAGGGACCTCCTACGAGCAGTACTTC.

In this sample, this clonotype turned up a few times. The rearrangement joins TRBV30 to TRBJ1-2, with D possibly TRBD1 on 5 matching bases. Trimming took off 3 bases at V and 4 bases at J, with 21 bases between the two ends. The CDR3 has 16 amino acids. The germline gives CDR1 GTSNPN, CDR2 SVGIG (reference sequence). This CDR3 reads CAWSHPPGGGSYGYTF. CDR3 nucleotide sequence: TGTGCCTGGAGCCACCCCCCCGGGGGAGGTAGCTATGGCTACACCTTC.

The rearrangement joins TRBV19 to TRBJ2-7; TRBD2 matches at 12 bases. V lost 0 bases and J lost 6; bases outside the gene matches: 9. Germline V gene lookup returns CDR1 LNHDA and CDR2 SQIVND (reference sequence). The CDR3 contains 17 residues. In nucleotides, the CDR3 is TGTGCCAGTAGTATAGACCATCGACTAGCGGGAGCTCGCGAGCAGTACTTC. Its protein is CASSIDHRLAGAREQYF.

This clonotype was seen a handful of times. The rearrangement links TRBV20-1 to TRBJ2-5; perhaps TRBD2 as D (5 bases). V shed 6 bases and J shed 5 bases, with 16 bases lying between them. The CDR3 is 13 amino acids. Germline CDR1 reads DFQATT; CDR2 reads SNEGSKA (reference sequence). CDR3 in amino acids: CSARTLRDETQYF. Written as DNA, the CDR3 is TGCAGTGCCAGGACTCTTCGTGACGAGACCCAGTACTTC.

This clonotype came up many times. V is TRBV2 and J is TRBJ2-2, with 8 positions matching TRBD2. The germline CDR1 and CDR2 sequences are SNHLY and FYNNEI. The CDR3 consists of 14 residues. The J segment lost 7 bases and the V segment lost 4 bases, leaving 5 bases of the junction unmatched. The CDR3 region is CASSGRREGGELFF. CDR3 coding DNA: TGTGCCAGCAGTGGGCGTCGGGAGGGCGGGGAGCTGTTTTTT.

This clonotype showed up many times. The rearrangement uses TRBV6-5 and TRBJ1-1; the D gene is possibly TRBD1 (5 bases). The germline V and J ends were trimmed by 2 bases and 1 base, with 8 bases remaining between them. In germline, CDR1 is MNHEY, CDR2 SVGAGI. The CDR3 totals 14 residues. In nucleotides, the CDR3 is TGTGCCAGCAGTTACGGTGGGGCGAACACTGAAGCTTTCTTT. Translating gives CASSYGGANTEAFF.

In this sample, this clonotype turned up many times. V usage is TRBV6-1 and J usage is TRBJ1-5; perhaps TRBD1 as D (5 bases). The CDR3 is made up of 15 amino acids. Germline CDR1 reads MNHNS; CDR2 reads SASEGT. Trimming shortened V by 2 bases and J by 3 bases, and 11 bases separated the two germline ends. The CDR3 region is CASSEPGRDNQPQHF. The CDR3 DNA follows: TGTGCCAGCAGTGAACCAGGGAGGGACAATCAGCCCCAGCATTTT.

As for this clonotype: One base away lies a much larger clone, so this may be a sequencing read error. The gene calls are TRBV5-1 and TRBJ1-3; D remains unclear. Germline V gene sequence: CDR1 SGHRS, CDR2 YFSETQ. CDR3 length equals 15 residues. CDR3 sequence (DNA): TGCGCCAGCAGCTTTGGCGTACCGCCTGGAAACACCATACATTTT. This gives the protein CASSFGVPPGNTIHF.

The V gene is TRBV11-1, the J gene TRBJ2-7; D remains ambiguous. Germline V gene data show CDR1 as SGHAT and CDR2 as FQDESV (reference sequence). The CDR3 length is 14 residues. The V and J ends lost 7 bases and 0 bases respectively, with 13 bases between them. The CDR3 is CASTLGGSSYEQYF. The CDR3 region has the DNA TGTGCCAGCACCCTCGGCGGAAGCTCCTACGAGCAGTACTTC.

The rearrangement joins TRBV11-1 to TRBJ2-3; TRBD2 matches 12 bases. The germline V gene encodes CDR1 SGHAT and CDR2 FQDESV (reference sequence). V lost 8 bases, J lost 2 bases, and 11 bases stayed unmatched. The CDR3 loop spans 17 amino acids. CDR3 coding DNA: TGTGCCAGCCAGGGGCAGCTAGCGGGAGGGCCCACAGATACGCAGTATTTT. It codes for CASQGQLAGGPTDTQYF.

This clonotype was counted ten times or more. The rearrangement uses TRBV28 and TRBJ2-1; 8 bases align to TRBD2. The length of the CDR3 is 16 residues. Germline CDR1 reads MDHEN; CDR2 reads SYDVKM. The junction had 10 bases not matched to a gene; V was cut back by 2 bases and J by 7 bases. The CDR3 DNA follows: TGTGCCAGCAGTTTACTGACTAGCGTAGGGGGTAATGAGCAGTTCTTC. It is translated as CASSLLTSVGGNEQFF.

The gene calls are TRBV11-2 and TRBJ2-3, with 7 bases lining up with TRBD2. V lost 5 bases, J lost 4 bases, and 6 bases stayed unmatched. CDR1 and CDR2 (germline): SGHAT, FQNNGV. CDR3 size: 14 residues. CDR3 sequence reads: CASSISSGSDTQYF. The CDR3 DNA follows: TGTGCCAGCAGCATCTCTAGCGGCTCAGATACGCAGTATTTT.

The chain has TRBV5-1 and TRBJ1-2; 9 bases map to TRBD1. V dropped 0 bases and J dropped 6; count of bases not matched to a gene: 9. This CDR3 contains 16 residues. CDR1 and CDR2 from the germline V gene are SGHRS and YFSETQ. The CDR3 region has the DNA TGCGCCAGCAGCTTGGCGGAGGGACAGGGCCTGAATGGCTACACCTTC. This translates into CASSLAEGQGLNGYTF.

This chain links TRBV19 with TRBJ2-5; 7 bases match TRBD2. In germline, CDR1 is LNHDA, CDR2 SQIVND (reference sequence). This CDR3 region has 15 residues. The J segment lost 5 bases and the V segment lost 4 bases, leaving 10 bases of the junction unmatched. CDR3: CASSKRGVERETQYF. The DNA of the CDR3 is TGTGCCAGTAGTAAGCGGGGAGTAGAACGCGAGACCCAGTACTTC.

In its sample, this clonotype was seen many times. V is TRBV7-8 and J is TRBJ2-7, with TRBD2 matching over 7 bases. Germline CDR1 and CDR2: SGHVS and FQNEAQ. V lost 5 bases and J lost 5; bases outside the gene matches: 9. This CDR3 is 14 amino acids long. The CDR3 bases are TGTGCCAGCAGCCCCCCAGAGGGAGGGGACGAGCAGTACTTC. Protein: CASSPPEGGDEQYF.

This chain connects TRBV7-9 to TRBJ2-1, with TRBD1 as a possible D gene (6 bases). Trimming left V 4 bases short and J 0 bases short, with 16 bases between. The germline CDR1 and CDR2 sequences are SEHNR and FQNEAQ (reference sequence). This CDR3 comprises 17 residues. The CDR3: CASSSGAGTSSYNEQFF. CDR3 DNA: TGTGCCAGCAGCTCAGGGGCCGGGACCAGCTCCTACAATGAGCAGTTCTTC.

The chain employs TRBV7-2 and TRBJ1-1; D unresolved. The V gene's germline CDR1 is SGHTA and CDR2 FQGNSA. The V gene lost 4 bases and the J gene lost 1 base, with 10 bases spanning the gap. The length of the CDR3 is 14 residues. In DNA, the CDR3 is TGTACCAGCAGCTCACCGCGGCAGAACACTGAAGCTTTCTTT. It yields the protein CTSSSPRQNTEAFF.

V usage is TRBV6-2 or TRBV6-3 and J usage is TRBJ2-3; 11 positions agree with TRBD2. The CDR3 is made up of 18 amino acids. V shed 5 bases and J 5 bases; nucleotides not matched to a gene: 15. Per germline, CDR1 MNHEY and CDR2 SVGEGT. CDR3: CASSELSSSGRLIDTQYF. DNA for the CDR3: TGTGCCAGCAGTGAATTATCCTCTAGCGGGAGGTTAATAGATACGCAGTATTTT.

The chain has TRBV5-1 and TRBJ2-7; 7 bases align to TRBD1. The germline CDR1 and CDR2 sequences are SGHRS and YFSETQ. The CDR3 extends over 15 amino acids. V shed 3 bases and J 2 bases; nucleotides not matched to a gene: 8. CDR3 sequence reads: CASSSPGQYTYEQYF. Here the CDR3 DNA reads TGCGCCAGCAGCTCGCCGGGACAGTACACCTACGAGCAGTACTTC.

There are many counts of this clonotype. The chain is built from TRBV2 and TRBJ2-3; D may be TRBD1 (5 bases). The V and J ends lost 5 bases and 1 base respectively, with 13 bases between them. From germline, CDR1 is SNHLY and CDR2 FYNNEI. This CDR3 has 15 amino acids. CDR3 bases: TGTGCCAGCAGTCTGGTGGGGCAGCGCACAGATACGCAGTATTTT. Its protein is CASSLVGQRTDTQYF.

This clonotype was seen a handful of times. The V and J genes are TRBV7-2 and TRBJ2-7; D might be TRBD2 (7 bases). The CDR3 covers 18 residues. Germline V CDR1 and CDR2: SGHTA, FQGNSA. Trimming took 2 bases from V and 4 from J, leaving 24 bases between them. CDR3 residues: CASSLTDGGRGAQYEQYF. The CDR3 DNA sequence: TGTGCCAGCAGCTTAACGGACGGGGGACGGGGGGCCCAGTACGAGCAGTACTTC.

This clonotype has a count of ten or more. This chain links TRBV20-1 with TRBJ1-5; no firm D call. The V and J ends lost 4 bases and 3 bases respectively, with 10 bases between them. This CDR3 has 13 amino acids. CDR1 DFQATT and CDR2 SNEGSKA come from the germline V gene (reference sequence). In DNA form, the CDR3 reads TGCAGTGCTATAGGACGGTACAATCAGCCCCAGCATTTT. Translating it yields CSAIGRYNQPQHF.

This clonotype was seen more than once but under ten times. Here the CDR3 reads CASGGQNNEQFF. The CDR3, as DNA: TGTGCCAGTGGGGGACAGAATAATGAGCAGTTCTTC. The chain is built from TRBV19 and TRBJ2-1; 7 nucleotides line up with TRBD1. V shed 8 bases, J shed 7 bases, and the junction held 5 bases outside the gene matches. The CDR3 totals 12 residues. The germline CDR1 and CDR2 sequences are LNHDA and SQIVND (reference sequence).

The chain joins TRBV28 to TRBJ2-2; D may be TRBD1 or TRBD2 (5 bases each). V lost 5 bases, J lost 6 bases, and 13 bases lay in between. Germline CDR1 is MDHEN and CDR2 is SYDVKM. CDR3 length: 14 amino acids. The CDR3 coding sequence is TGTGCCAGCAGTGGGGCGAGGGGCTCCGGGGAGCTGTTTTTT. Translating it yields CASSGARGSGELFF.

This clonotype appeared many times. The V and J genes are TRBV7-8 and TRBJ2-1, with TRBD2 identical over 11 bases. The CDR3 is 17 residues long. Germline V CDR1 and CDR2: SGHVS, FQNEAQ. V was pared by 2 bases and J by 4 bases, with 7 bases of the junction left unmatched. The CDR3: CASSLPLGLAEYNEQFF. DNA of the CDR3: TGTGCCAGCAGCTTACCGTTGGGACTAGCGGAATACAATGAGCAGTTCTTC.

This clonotype showed up many times. The chain uses TRBV28 and TRBJ1-4, with TRBD1 identical over 11 bases. J lost 5 bases, V lost 5 bases, and 4 bases had no gene match. Germline CDR1 MDHEN, CDR2 SYDVKM. The CDR3 consists of 15 residues. Here the CDR3 reads CASSTWDRGNEKLFF. The DNA of the CDR3 is TGTGCCAGCAGTACCTGGGACAGGGGGAATGAAAAACTGTTTTTT.

Of note for this clonotype: One end of the junction fails to match germline, which may point to a read error. This chain links TRBV12-3 or TRBV12-4 with TRBJ2-1; 7 nucleotides align to TRBD2. The CDR3 has 12 residues. This CDR3 reads CANSSGYNEQFF. CDR3 nucleotides: TGTGCCAACAGTAGCGGGTACAATGAGCAGTTCTTC.